A selection of T cell receptor beta chains follows, all from one sample in a study of neurological immune-mediated disorders. TCRdb itself ran the 5' RACE reads through MiXCR, one entry per CDR3 protein. The repertoire holds roughly 39,000 distinct CDR3 sequences, with 6.5% to 8.5% as singletons. The sequenced sample was CD4+ T cells from blood. The source is a man aged 45-60 years in good health. Each CDR3 is given with its conserved first and last residue. A D gene is named only where the DNA matches it firmly. Some rows have no size entry. The others give once, few or many, or a class for an expanded clone.

clone size	V gene	D gene	J gene	CDR3 length	CDR3 DNA	CDR3 protein
many	TRBV10-3	TRBD1	TRBJ2-5	14	TGTGCCATCAGTCCAACAGGGGTGTTTGAGACCCAGTACTTC	CAISPTGVFETQYF
many	TRBV7-6	-	TRBJ2-3	14	TGTGCCAGCAGCTTCCACTCTCGGGGAGATACGCAGTATTTT	CASSFHSRGDTQYF
-	TRBV20-1	TRBD1	TRBJ2-1	15	TGCAGTGCTACAGCCGGGACAGGGGAAATAAATGAGCAGTTCTTC	CSATAGTGEINEQFF
-	TRBV4-3	-	TRBJ2-7	15	TGCGCCAGCAGCCAACTTCTTGGAAGCTCCTACGAGCAGTACTTC	CASSQLLGSSYEQYF
many	TRBV6-6	-	TRBJ2-3	14	TGTGCCAGCAGTCTTGATTACAGGAGGGATACGCAGTATTTT	CASSLDYRRDTQYF
many	TRBV7-8	-	TRBJ1-5	14	TGTGCCAGCAGCTTAGGCCAGGTCTTCCAGCCCCAGCATTTT	CASSLGQVFQPQHF
many	TRBV28	TRBD2	TRBJ2-1	18	TGTGCCAGCAGTACAAGACTAGCGGGAACTTTGTCCTACAATGAGCAGTTCTTC	CASSTRLAGTLSYNEQFF
many	TRBV4-1	-	TRBJ2-1	16	TGCGCCAGCAGCCGAATAGCCGGGGTCCCAATCTATGAGCAGTTCTTC	CASSRIAGVPIYEQFF
many	TRBV5-1	TRBD1	TRBJ1-4	15	TGCGCCAGCAGCCTACAGGGGGCGCAGAGTGAAAAACTGTTTTTT	CASSLQGAQSEKLFF
-	TRBV29-1	-	TRBJ2-1	15	TGCAGCGTTGAAATGGATGCACGTTGGTACAATGAGCAGTTCTTC	CSVEMDARWYNEQFF
many	TRBV10-3	TRBD2	TRBJ2-7	19	TGTGCCATCAGTGGAGGGGCTAGCGGGAGATCCCTCAGCTCCTACGAGCAGTACTTC	CAISGGASGRSLSSYEQYF
many	TRBV5-1	-	TRBJ1-4	15	TGCGCCAGCAGCCCCGGACAGATCGGGGATGAAAAACTGTTTTTT	CASSPGQIGDEKLFF
many	TRBV7-2	-	TRBJ1-5	15	TGTGCCAGCAGCTTAGCCCGGAATAGCAATCAGCCCCAGCATTTT	CASSLARNSNQPQHF
many	TRBV6-1	-	TRBJ1-6	19	TGTGCCAGCAGTGAAGATGGTAGGGGCTCACACTCCTATAATTCACCCCTCCACTTT	CASSEDGRGSHSYNSPLHF
many	TRBV5-8	-	TRBJ2-7	15	TGTGCCAGCAGCCCAAGAAAGGGGAATGCCTACGAGCAGTACTTC	CASSPRKGNAYEQYF
-	TRBV19	-	TRBJ2-3	14	TGTGCCAGTAGTAACTATCGACCGGAAGATACGCAGTATTTT	CASSNYRPEDTQYF
many	TRBV29-1	TRBD1	TRBJ1-6	13	TGCAGCGCCCGGGACAGGGGGGATTCACCCCTCCACTTT	CSARDRGDSPLHF
many	TRBV28	TRBD2	TRBJ2-7	15	TGTGCCAGCAGCTTAAGCGGGAGGAGGTCCTACGAGCAGTACTTC	CASSLSGRRSYEQYF
-	TRBV23-1	-	TRBJ2-7	16	TGCGCCAGCAGTCAATCGGGAGACAAGCCAGCCTACGAGCAGTACTTC	CASSQSGDKPAYEQYF
few	TRBV6-5	-	TRBJ2-2	15	TGTGCCAGCAGTTACTCCGGCCTCCAGGGCGGGGAGCTGTTTTTT	CASSYSGLQGGELFF
many	TRBV20-1	-	TRBJ1-1	15	TGCAGTGCTAGAGCTTTGGGCCAGTCGAACACTGAAGCTTTCTTT	CSARALGQSNTEAFF
many	TRBV5-1	TRBD1	TRBJ1-1	16	TGCGCCAGCAGGCCAAGTCCCGGGACAGGGGCCACTGAAGCTTTCTTT	CASRPSPGTGATEAFF
many	TRBV11-2	-	TRBJ2-5	14	TGTGCCAGCAGCTTTTCGGACTTAGTAGAGACCCAGTACTTC	CASSFSDLVETQYF
many	TRBV5-1	-	TRBJ2-3	15	TGCGCCAGCAGCCTACGGGACACCCGACAGGATACGCAGTATTTT	CASSLRDTRQDTQYF
many	TRBV4-2	TRBD2	TRBJ2-1	18	TGTGCCAGCAGCCAAGAATTGATCGGGACTAGCGGAAAGAATGAGCAGTTCTTC	CASSQELIGTSGKNEQFF
many	TRBV7-2	-	TRBJ2-2	14	TGTGCCAGCTTAAGGGGTCGGAACACCGGGGAGCTGTTTTTT	CASLRGRNTGELFF
many	TRBV12-3/TRBV12-4	TRBD1	TRBJ1-2	15	TGTGCCAGCAGTTCGCCCGACAGGGGTTTTTATGGCTACACCTTC	CASSSPDRGFYGYTF
many	TRBV6-6	-	TRBJ1-5	14	TGTGCCAGCAACGAGTACGGGCCGAATCAGCCCCAGCATTTT	CASNEYGPNQPQHF